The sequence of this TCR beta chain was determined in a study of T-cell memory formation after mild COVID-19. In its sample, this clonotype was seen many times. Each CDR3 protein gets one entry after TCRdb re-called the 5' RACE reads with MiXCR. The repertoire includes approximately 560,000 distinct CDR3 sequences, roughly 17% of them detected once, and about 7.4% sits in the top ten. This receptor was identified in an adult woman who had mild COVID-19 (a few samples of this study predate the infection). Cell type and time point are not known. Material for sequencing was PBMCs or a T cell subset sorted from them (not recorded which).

The CDR3 reads CASSLSGPTGREQFF. The CDR3 DNA is TGCGCCAGCAGCCTCTCGGGGCCCACCGGACGTGAGCAGTTCTTC. The chain has TRBV5-1 and TRBJ2-1, with D tentatively TRBD1 or TRBD2 (5 bases each). Germline CDR1 and CDR2: SGHRS and YFSETQ. CDR3 length: 15 amino acids. The V end was cut by 4 bases, the J end by 9 bases, with 20 bases between.